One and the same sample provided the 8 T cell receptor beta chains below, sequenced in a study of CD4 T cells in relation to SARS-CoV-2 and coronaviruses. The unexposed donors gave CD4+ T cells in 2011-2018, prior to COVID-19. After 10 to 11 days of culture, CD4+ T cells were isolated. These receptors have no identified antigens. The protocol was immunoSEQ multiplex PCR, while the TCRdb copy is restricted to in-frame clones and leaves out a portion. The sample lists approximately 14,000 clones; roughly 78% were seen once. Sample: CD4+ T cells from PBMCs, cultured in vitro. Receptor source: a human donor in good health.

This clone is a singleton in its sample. CDR3 nucleotide sequence: TGTGCCAGCTCACCACCAGGGACACCGAACACTGAAGCTTTCTTT. This encodes CASSPPGTPNTEAFF. V is TRBV18 and J is TRBJ1-1; tentative D call: TRBD1 (6 bases). V dropped 0 bases and J dropped 1 base, with 9 bases sitting between them. CDR1 and CDR2 (germline): KGHSH, LQKENI. The CDR3 covers 15 residues.

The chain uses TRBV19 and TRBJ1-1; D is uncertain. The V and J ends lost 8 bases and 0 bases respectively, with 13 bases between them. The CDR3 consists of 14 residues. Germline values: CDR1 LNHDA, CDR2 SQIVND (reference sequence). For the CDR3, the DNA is TGTGCCAGTGGAACGACATACATGAACACTGAAGCTTTCTTT. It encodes CASGTTYMNTEAFF. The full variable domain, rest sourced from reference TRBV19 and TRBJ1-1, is DGGITQSPKYLFRKEGQNVTLSCEQNLNHDAMYWYRQDPGQGLRLIYYSQIVNDFQKGDIAEGYSVSREKKESFPLTVTSAQKNPTAFYLCASGTTYMNTEAFFGQGTRLTVV.

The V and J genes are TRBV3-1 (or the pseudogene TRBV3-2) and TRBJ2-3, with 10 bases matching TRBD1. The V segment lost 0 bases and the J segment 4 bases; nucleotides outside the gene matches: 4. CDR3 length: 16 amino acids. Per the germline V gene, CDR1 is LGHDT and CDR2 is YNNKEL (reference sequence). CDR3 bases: TGTGCCAGCAGCCAAGAGCTGGACAGGGGGTCAGATACGCAGTATTTT. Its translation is CASSQELDRGSDTQYF.

As DNA, the CDR3 is TGTGCCAGCAGCCCCGCCAGCGGCCGCCAAGAGACCCAGTACTTC. Translating gives CASSPASGRQETQYF. The chain combines TRBV9 with TRBJ2-5, with a weak D call TRBD2 (5 bases). The CDR3 runs 15 residues. Trimming cost V 4 bases and J 1 base, with 14 bases left between them. Germline V gives CDR1 SGDLS, CDR2 YYNGEE.

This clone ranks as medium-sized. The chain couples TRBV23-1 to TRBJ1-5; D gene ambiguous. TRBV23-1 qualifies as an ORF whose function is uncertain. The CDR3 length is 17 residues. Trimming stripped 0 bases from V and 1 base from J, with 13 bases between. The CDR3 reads CASSQSDALWSNQPQHF. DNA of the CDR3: TGCGCCAGCAGTCAATCGGACGCTTTGTGGAGCAATCAGCCCCAGCATTTT.

The CDR3 DNA reads as TGTGCCAGTAGTACTGACCAGAACACTGAAGCTTTCTTT. Translated: CASSTDQNTEAFF. The chain is built from TRBV19 and TRBJ1-1; D remains unclear. Germline V gives CDR1 LNHDA, CDR2 SQIVND (reference sequence). CDR3 length equals 13 residues. Trimming stripped 4 bases from V and 1 base from J, with 7 bases between.

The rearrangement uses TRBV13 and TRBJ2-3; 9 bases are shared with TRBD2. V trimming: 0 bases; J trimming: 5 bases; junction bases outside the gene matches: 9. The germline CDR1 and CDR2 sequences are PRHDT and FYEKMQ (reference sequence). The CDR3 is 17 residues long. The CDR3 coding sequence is TGTGCCAGCAGCTTAGGATTCCAACTAGCGGGCGAAGATACGCAGTATTTT. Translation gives CASSLGFQLAGEDTQYF.

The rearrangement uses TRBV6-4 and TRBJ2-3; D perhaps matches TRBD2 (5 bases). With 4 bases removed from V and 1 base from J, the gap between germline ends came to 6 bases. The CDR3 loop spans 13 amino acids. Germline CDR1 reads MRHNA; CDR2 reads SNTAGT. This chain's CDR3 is CASSVEGTDTQYF. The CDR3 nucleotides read TGTGCCAGCAGTGTGGAGGGCACAGATACGCAGTATTTT.